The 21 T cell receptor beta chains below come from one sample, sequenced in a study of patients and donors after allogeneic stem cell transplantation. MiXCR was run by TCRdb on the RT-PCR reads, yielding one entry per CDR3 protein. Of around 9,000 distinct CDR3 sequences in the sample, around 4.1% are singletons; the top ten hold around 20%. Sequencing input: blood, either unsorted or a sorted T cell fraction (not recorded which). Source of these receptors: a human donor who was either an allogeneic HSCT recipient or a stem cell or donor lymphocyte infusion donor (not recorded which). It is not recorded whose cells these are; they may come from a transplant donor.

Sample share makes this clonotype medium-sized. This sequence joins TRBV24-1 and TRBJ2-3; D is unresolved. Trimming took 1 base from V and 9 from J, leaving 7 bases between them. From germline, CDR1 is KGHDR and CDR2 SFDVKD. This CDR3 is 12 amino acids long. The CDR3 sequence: CATSDFDKTQYF. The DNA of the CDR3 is TGTGCCACCAGTGATTTTGACAAGACGCAGTATTTT.

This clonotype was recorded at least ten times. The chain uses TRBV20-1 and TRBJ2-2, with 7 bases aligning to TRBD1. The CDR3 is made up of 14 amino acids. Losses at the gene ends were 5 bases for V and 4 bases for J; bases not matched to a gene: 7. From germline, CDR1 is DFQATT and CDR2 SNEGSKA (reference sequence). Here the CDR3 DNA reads TGCAGTGCTGTGACAGGGCGGATCACCGGGGAGCTGTTTTTT. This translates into CSAVTGRITGELFF.

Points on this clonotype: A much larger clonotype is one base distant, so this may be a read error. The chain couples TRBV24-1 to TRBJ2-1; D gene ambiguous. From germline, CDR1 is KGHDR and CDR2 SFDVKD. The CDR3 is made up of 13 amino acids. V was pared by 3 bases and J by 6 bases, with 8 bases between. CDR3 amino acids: CATSDSASNEQFF. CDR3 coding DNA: TGTGCCACCAGTGATAGCGCTTCCAATGAGCAGTTCTTC.

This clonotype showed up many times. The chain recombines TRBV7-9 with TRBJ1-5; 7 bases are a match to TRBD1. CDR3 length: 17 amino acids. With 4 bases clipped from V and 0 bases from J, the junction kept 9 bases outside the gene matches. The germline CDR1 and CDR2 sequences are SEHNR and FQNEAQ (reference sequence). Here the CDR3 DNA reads TGTGCCAGCAGCTCCATCCCGGGACAGCATAGCAATCAGCCCCAGCATTTT. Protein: CASSSIPGQHSNQPQHF.

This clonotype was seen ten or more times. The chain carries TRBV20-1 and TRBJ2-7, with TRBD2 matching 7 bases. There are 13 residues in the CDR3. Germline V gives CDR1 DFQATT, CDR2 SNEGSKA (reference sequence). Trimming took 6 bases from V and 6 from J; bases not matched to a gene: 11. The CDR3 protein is CSAWDYFVGEQYF. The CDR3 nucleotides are TGCAGTGCCTGGGACTACTTCGTTGGCGAGCAGTACTTC.

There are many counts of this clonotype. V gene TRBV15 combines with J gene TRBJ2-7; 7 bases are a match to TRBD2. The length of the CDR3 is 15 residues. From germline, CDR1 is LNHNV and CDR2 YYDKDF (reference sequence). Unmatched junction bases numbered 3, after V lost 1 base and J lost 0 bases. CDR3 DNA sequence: TGTGCCACCAGCAGAGGGAGCGGGATCTCCTACGAGCAGTACTTC. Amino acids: CATSRGSGISYEQYF.

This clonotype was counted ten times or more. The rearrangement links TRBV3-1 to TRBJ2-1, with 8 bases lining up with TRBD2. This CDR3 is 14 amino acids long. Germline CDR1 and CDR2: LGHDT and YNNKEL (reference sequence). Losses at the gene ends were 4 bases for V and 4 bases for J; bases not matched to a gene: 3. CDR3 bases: TGTGCCAGCAGCCTGTCTAGCGGGTACAATGAGCAGTTCTTC. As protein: CASSLSSGYNEQFF.

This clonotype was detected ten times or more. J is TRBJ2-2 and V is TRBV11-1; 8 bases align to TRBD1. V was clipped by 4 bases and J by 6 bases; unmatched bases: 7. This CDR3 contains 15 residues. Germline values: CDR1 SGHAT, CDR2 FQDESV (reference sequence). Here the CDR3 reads CASSWTGFRAGELFF. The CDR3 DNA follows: TGTGCCAGCAGCTGGACAGGGTTTCGTGCCGGGGAGCTGTTTTTT.

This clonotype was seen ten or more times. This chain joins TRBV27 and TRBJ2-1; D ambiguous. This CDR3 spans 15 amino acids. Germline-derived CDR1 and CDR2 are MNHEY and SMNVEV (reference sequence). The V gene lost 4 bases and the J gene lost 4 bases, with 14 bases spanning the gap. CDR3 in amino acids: CASSSTIDRYNEQFF. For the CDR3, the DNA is TGTGCCAGCAGTTCAACCATAGACCGATACAATGAGCAGTTCTTC.

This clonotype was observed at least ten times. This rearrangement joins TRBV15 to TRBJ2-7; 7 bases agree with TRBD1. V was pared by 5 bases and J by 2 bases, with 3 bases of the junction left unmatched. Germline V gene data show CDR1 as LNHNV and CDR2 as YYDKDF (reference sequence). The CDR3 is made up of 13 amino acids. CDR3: CATSQGVTYEQYF. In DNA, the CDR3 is TGTGCCACCAGCCAGGGGGTCACCTACGAGCAGTACTTC.

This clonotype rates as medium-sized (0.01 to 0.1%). CDR3 DNA: TGCGCCAGCAGCCAAGATGTTCTAGCGGGAGCCGGGGAGCTGTTTTTT. Translation: CASSQDVLAGAGELFF. The V gene is TRBV4-3, the J gene TRBJ2-2, with 10 bases matching TRBD2. This CDR3 is built from 16 residues. After removal of 0 bases from V and 6 bases from J, the junction contained 4 bases not matched to a gene. The germline CDR1 and CDR2 sequences are LGHNA and YSLEER.

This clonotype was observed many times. CDR3: CASSYPITDTQYF. The DNA of the CDR3 is TGTGCCAGCAGTTACCCTATCACAGATACGCAGTATTTT. The chain combines TRBV6-2 or TRBV6-3 with TRBJ2-3, with D unclear. The CDR3 is 13 residues long. Germline assignment: CDR1 MNHEY and CDR2 SVGEGT. V shed 2 bases and J shed 2 bases, with 5 bases lying between them.

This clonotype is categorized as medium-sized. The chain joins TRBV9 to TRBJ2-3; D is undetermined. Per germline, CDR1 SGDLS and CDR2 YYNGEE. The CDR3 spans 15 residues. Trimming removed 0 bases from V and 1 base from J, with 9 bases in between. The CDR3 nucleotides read TGTGCCAGCAGCGTAGATGCGTGGGGCACAGATACGCAGTATTTT. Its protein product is CASSVDAWGTDTQYF.

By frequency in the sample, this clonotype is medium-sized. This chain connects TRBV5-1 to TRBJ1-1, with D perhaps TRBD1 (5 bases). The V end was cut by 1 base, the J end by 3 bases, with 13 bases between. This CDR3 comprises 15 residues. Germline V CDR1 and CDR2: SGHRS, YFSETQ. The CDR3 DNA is TGCGCCAGCAGCTTGTTTGGCCGGGGGGACACTGAAGCTTTCTTT. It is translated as CASSLFGRGDTEAFF.

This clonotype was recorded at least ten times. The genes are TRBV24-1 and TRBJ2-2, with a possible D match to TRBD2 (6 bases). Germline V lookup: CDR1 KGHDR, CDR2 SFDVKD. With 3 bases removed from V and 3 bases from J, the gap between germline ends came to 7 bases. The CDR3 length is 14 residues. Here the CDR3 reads CATSDGGYTGELFF. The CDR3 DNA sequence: TGTGCCACCAGTGATGGGGGGTACACCGGGGAGCTGTTTTTT.

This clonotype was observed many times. The CDR3 region is CASSQTSSGANVLTF. For the CDR3, the DNA is TGTGCCAGCAGTCAGACTAGCTCTGGGGCCAACGTCCTGACTTTC. This chain connects TRBV6-5 to TRBJ2-6; weak D call: TRBD2 (6 bases). Germline CDR1 is MNHEY and CDR2 is SVGAGI. Trimming stripped 5 bases from V and 0 bases from J, with 8 bases between. This CDR3 comprises 15 residues.

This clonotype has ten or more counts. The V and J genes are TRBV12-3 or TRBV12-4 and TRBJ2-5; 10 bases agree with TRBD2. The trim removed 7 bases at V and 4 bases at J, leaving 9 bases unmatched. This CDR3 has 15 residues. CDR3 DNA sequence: TGTGCCAGCACCAGAAGGCTAGCGGGAGTAGAGACCCAGTACTTC. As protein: CASTRRLAGVETQYF.

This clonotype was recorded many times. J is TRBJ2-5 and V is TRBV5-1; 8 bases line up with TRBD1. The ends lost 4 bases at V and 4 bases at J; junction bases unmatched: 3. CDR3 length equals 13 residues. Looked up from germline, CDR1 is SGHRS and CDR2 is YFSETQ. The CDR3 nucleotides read TGCGCCAGCAGCAGGACAGGGTTAGAGACCCAGTACTTC. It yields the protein CASSRTGLETQYF.

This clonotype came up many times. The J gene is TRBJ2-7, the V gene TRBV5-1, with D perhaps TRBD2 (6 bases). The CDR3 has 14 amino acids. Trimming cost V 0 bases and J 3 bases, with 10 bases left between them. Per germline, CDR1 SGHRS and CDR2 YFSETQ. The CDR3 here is CASSLVGTGYEQYF. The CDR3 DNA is TGCGCCAGCAGCTTGGTAGGGACTGGCTACGAGCAGTACTTC.

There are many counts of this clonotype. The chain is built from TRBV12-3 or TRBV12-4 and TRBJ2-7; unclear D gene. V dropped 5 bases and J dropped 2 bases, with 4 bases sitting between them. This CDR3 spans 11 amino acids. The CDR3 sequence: CASSDPYEQYF. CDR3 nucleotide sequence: TGTGCCAGCAGTGACCCCTACGAGCAGTACTTC.

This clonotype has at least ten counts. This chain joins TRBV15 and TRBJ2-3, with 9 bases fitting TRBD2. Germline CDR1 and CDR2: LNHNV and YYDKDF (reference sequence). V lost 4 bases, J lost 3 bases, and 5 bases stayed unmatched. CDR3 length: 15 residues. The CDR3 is CATSKAGGPTDTQYF. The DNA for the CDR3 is TGTGCCACCAGCAAGGCGGGAGGGCCGACAGATACGCAGTATTTT.